One sample yielded the 2 T cell receptor beta chains listed below, sequenced in a study of spatial heterogeneity in lung cancer (dated by TCRdb to between 2018 and 2020). The time point label corresponds to: blood at routine non-recurrence follow-up after resection. Libraries were prepared through 5' RACE. The sample was run on a NextSeq 500. Starting from the raw public reads, TCRdb applied fastp trimming at Q25, assembled clones with MiXCR and retained in-frame beta chains. Each record represents a unique CDR3 protein, reported with the most common genes and DNA among its rows. This sample gives approximately 30,000 distinct CDR3 sequences in total; 8% to 13% of them show up just once. The top ten clones comprise less than 35% of the sample. Sequencing was performed on PBMCs, taken at follow-up. These receptors originate from a female donor with early-stage non-small cell lung cancer.

This chain joins TRBV5-1 and TRBJ2-1; D unresolved. Germline V gene lookup returns CDR1 SGHRS and CDR2 YFSETQ. CDR3 length: 13 amino acids. Trimming removed 4 bases from V and 7 bases from J, with 12 bases in between. The CDR3 DNA reads as TGCGCCAGCAGCCACCCGGTAGGGAATGAGCAGTTCTTC. Its translation is CASSHPVGNEQFF.

This clonotype was seen repeatedly, ten times or more. The J gene is TRBJ2-7, the V gene TRBV5-6, with a tentative D call TRBD2 (6 bases). V lost 3 bases, J lost 0 bases, and 10 bases lay in between. CDR1 and CDR2 (germline): SGHDT, YYEEEE. This CDR3 spans 14 amino acids. CDR3 in DNA: TGTGCCAGCAGCTCATACGGGAGCTCCTACGAGCAGTACTTC. Translation: CASSSYGSSYEQYF.